This T cell receptor beta chain is from a study of blood T cell repertoires in COVID-19. Across the study: The United States, Italy and Spain provided the acute and convalescent COVID-19 samples.

V gave up 5 bases and J gave up 3 bases; unmatched junction bases: 12. In germline, CDR1 is GTSNPN, CDR2 SVGIG (reference sequence). The CDR3 covers 15 residues. The protocol was immunoSEQ multiplex PCR, while the TCRdb copy is restricted to in-frame clones and leaves out a portion. The table lists about 110,000 clones, 71% of them singletons. The specimen was peripheral blood. The chain uses TRBV30 and TRBJ1-2, with 7 bases aligning to TRBD1. This sequence originates from a human donor with acute or convalescent COVID-19. The donor label of this sample is uncertain. CDR3 region: CAWGVYRGGHYGYTF. Written as DNA, the CDR3 is TGTGCCTGGGGAGTATACAGGGGCGGACACTATGGCTACACCTTC.